This T cell receptor beta chain was identified during a study of shared clonotypes between healthy human individuals. Sequencing used immunoSEQ multiplex PCR; TCRdb keeps in-frame clones, though not all of them. This table has some 2,000,000 clones, about 95% appearing once. CD45RO-negative CD8 cells positively selected for CCR7 made up the naive population, which excluded terminally differentiated effector memory CD45RA+ cells. Sequences were obtained from naive CD8+ T cells sorted from blood. The source is a man younger than 35 in good health.

Written as DNA, the CDR3 is TGTGCCAGCAGCCCGGACAGGTCCTTCTCCTACGAGCAGTACTTC. Protein sequence: CASSPDRSFSYEQYF. The chain has TRBV5-4 and TRBJ2-7; 7 bases align to TRBD1. Per the germline V gene, CDR1 is SGHNT and CDR2 is YYREEE (reference sequence). V was pared by 4 bases and J by 0 bases, with 7 bases of the junction left unmatched. The CDR3 is 15 residues long.